Below are 32 T cell receptor beta chains sequenced from a single sample in a study of T-cell memory formation after mild COVID-19. TCRdb passed the 5' RACE reads through MiXCR, listing each CDR3 protein once. Altogether approximately 340,000 distinct CDR3 sequences are present, more than 15% being singletons, with the ten largest covering under 25%. Sequenced sample: PBMCs or a T cell subset sorted from them (not recorded which). These receptors were taken from a man aged 18 to 30 who had mild COVID-19 (a few samples of this study predate the infection). Cell type and time point are not known.

The gene calls are TRBV5-1 and TRBJ2-3; 9 bases line up with TRBD1. There are 15 residues in the CDR3. Germline CDR1 SGHRS, CDR2 YFSETQ. The V gene end was trimmed by 4 bases and the J gene end by 4 bases; junction bases not matched to a gene: 7. The CDR3 spells CASSVGQGKPDTQYF. CDR3 bases: TGCGCCAGCAGCGTGGGACAGGGTAAGCCAGATACGCAGTATTTT. Full variable domain (remainder filled in from reference TRBV5-1 and TRBJ2-3): KAGVTQTPRYLIKTRGQQVTLSCSPISGHRSVSWYQQTPGQGLQFLFEYFSETQRNKGNFPGRFSGRQFSNSRSEMNVSTLELGDSALYLCASSVGQGKPDTQYFGPGTRLTVL.

The chain links TRBV10-2 to TRBJ1-2, with TRBD1 as a possible D gene (6 bases). V lost 5 bases, J lost 6 bases, and 13 bases lay in between. CDR1 WSHSY and CDR2 SAAADI come from the germline V gene. The CDR3 totals 13 residues. In nucleotides, the CDR3 is TGCGCCAGCAGTCCACAGGGTGGAGATGGCTACACCTTC. Its protein product is CASSPQGGDGYTF.

The V gene is TRBV19, the J gene TRBJ2-1; no definite D call. The V end was cut by 8 bases, the J end by 0 bases, with 5 bases between. The CDR3 length is 12 residues. Germline CDR1 and CDR2: LNHDA and SQIVND (reference sequence). The CDR3 reads CASFSSYNEQFF. The CDR3 DNA sequence: TGTGCCAGTTTTAGCTCCTACAATGAGCAGTTCTTC.

This clonotype was detected a few times. The genes are TRBV5-6 and TRBJ2-5, with 11 nucleotides matching TRBD2. The CDR3 has 15 amino acids. Trimming removed 5 bases from V and 5 bases from J; junction bases left unmatched: 8. CDR1 is SGHDT, CDR2 YYEEEE, per germline. The CDR3 sequence is CASRPLAGGLETQYF. The CDR3 coding sequence is TGTGCCAGCAGACCTCTAGCGGGGGGACTGGAGACCCAGTACTTC.

This clonotype was observed a few times. V is TRBV29-1 and J is TRBJ2-7, with TRBD2 as a possible D gene (6 bases). This CDR3 is built from 12 residues. The germline CDR1 and CDR2 sequences are SQVTM and ANQGSEA. The V end was cut by 6 bases, the J end by 9 bases, with 18 bases between. CDR3 nucleotide sequence: TGCAGCGTGCGGGACCTACCCTCGGGGCAGTACTTC. Its protein is CSVRDLPSGQYF.

This clonotype has only a few counts. The chain recombines TRBV7-8 with TRBJ2-3; 9 nucleotides match TRBD2. V trimming: 1 base; J trimming: 3 bases; junction bases outside the gene matches: 14. The CDR3 covers 19 residues. CDR1 and CDR2 (germline): SGHVS, FQNEAQ. For the CDR3, the DNA is TGTGCCAGCAGCTTAGGGTTTCTAGCGGGACGCCCAAGGACAGATACGCAGTATTTT. This translates into CASSLGFLAGRPRTDTQYF.

This clonotype was detected only a few times. The rearrangement links TRBV28 to TRBJ1-2; 9 positions agree with TRBD1. CDR1 is MDHEN, CDR2 SYDVKM, per germline. CDR3 length: 14 residues. Unmatched junction bases numbered 8, after V lost 4 bases and J lost 8 bases. CDR3 sequence reads: CASSYYRDRAGYTF. CDR3 coding DNA: TGTGCCAGCAGTTACTACCGGGACAGGGCCGGCTACACCTTC.

The rearrangement links TRBV12-3 or TRBV12-4 to TRBJ2-3, with 7 bases lining up with TRBD2. V gave up 5 bases and J gave up 2 bases; unmatched junction bases: 7. The length of the CDR3 is 15 residues. The DNA of the CDR3 is TGTGCCAGCAGTCAATGGGGGGGGAACACAGATACGCAGTATTTT. Encoded protein: CASSQWGGNTDTQYF.

This clonotype was detected a few times. The rearrangement joins TRBV3-1 to TRBJ2-3, with 7 bases that match TRBD1. CDR1 LGHDT and CDR2 YNNKEL come from the germline V gene (reference sequence). V lost 4 bases to trimming and J lost 7 bases; unmatched junction nucleotides: 8. There are 14 residues in the CDR3. CDR3 region: CASSRVGGQNTQYF. In nucleotides, the CDR3 is TGTGCCAGCAGCCGGGTAGGGGGCCAAAATACGCAGTATTTT.

In its sample, this clonotype was seen a few times. J is TRBJ1-1 and V is TRBV23-1; D ambiguous. TRBV23-1 is annotated as an ORF whose role is uncertain. V lost 5 bases and J 1 base, leaving 8 bases between the germline ends. This CDR3 has 13 residues. CDR3 sequence reads: CASSYPGNTEAFF. The CDR3 DNA sequence: TGCGCCAGCAGTTATCCAGGGAACACTGAAGCTTTCTTT.

The chain couples TRBV18 to TRBJ1-4; the match to TRBD1 covers 7 bases. The CDR3 totals 16 residues. The germline V gene encodes CDR1 KGHSH and CDR2 LQKENI. J gave up 3 bases and V 5 bases, and 9 bases lay outside the gene matches. CDR3 sequence reads: CASSESGTVSNEKLFF. CDR3 nucleotide sequence: TGTGCCAGCTCAGAATCCGGGACAGTTTCTAATGAAAAACTGTTTTTT.

The table lists this clonotype with many counts. This chain links TRBV14 with TRBJ2-7; TRBD2 is a possible D gene (6 bases). CDR1 and CDR2 from the germline V gene are SGHDN and FVKESK. The CDR3 is 14 residues long. Trimming removed 4 bases at V and 1 base at J, with 11 bases between. The CDR3 coding sequence is TGTGCCAGCAGCCCGGAGGGCTTTTCCTACGAGCAGTACTTC. This gives the protein CASSPEGFSYEQYF.

CDR3 nucleotide sequence: TGTGCCAGCAGCGTAGAGACAGGGAGCAGCTACACCTTC. This encodes CASSVETGSSYTF. V gene TRBV9 combines with J gene TRBJ1-2, with 7 bases fitting TRBD1. CDR3 size: 13 residues. Losses at the gene ends were 0 bases for V and 9 bases for J; bases not matched to a gene: 5. The V gene's germline CDR1 is SGDLS and CDR2 YYNGEE.

This sequence joins TRBV4-1 and TRBJ2-7; D is undetermined. The V end lost 0 bases, the J end lost 6 bases, and 9 bases lay between the germline ends. CDR3 length: 13 amino acids. The germline V gene encodes CDR1 MGHRA and CDR2 YSYEKL. CDR3 nucleotide sequence: TGCGCCAGCAGCCAAGATCTGTGGGGCGAGCAGTACTTC. Its translation: CASSQDLWGEQYF.

This chain connects TRBV5-5 to TRBJ2-7, with 7 positions matching TRBD2. Germline CDR1 reads SGHKS; CDR2 reads YYEKEE (reference sequence). The length of the CDR3 is 14 residues. Losses at the gene ends were 1 base for V and 7 bases for J; bases not matched to a gene: 8. In nucleotides, the CDR3 is TGTGCCAGCAGCTTGTATTCCGGGAGGAGGGAGCAGTACTTC. It translates to CASSLYSGRREQYF.

The gene calls are TRBV9 and TRBJ2-1, with D possibly TRBD2 on 7 matching bases. CDR1 SGDLS and CDR2 YYNGEE come from the germline V gene. The length of the CDR3 is 14 residues. The V end was cut by 0 bases, the J end by 6 bases, with 10 bases between. CDR3 nucleotides: TGTGCCAGCAGCGTAGCGGGGGGCCGCAATGAGCAGTTCTTC. Its translation: CASSVAGGRNEQFF. The full variable domain, its missing parts supplied by reference TRBV9 and TRBJ2-1, is DSGVTQTPKHLITATGQRVTLRCSPRSGDLSVYWYQQSLDQGLQFLIQYYNGEERAKGNILERFSAQQFPDLHSELNLSSLELGDSALYFCASSVAGGRNEQFFGPGTRLTVL.

The table lists this clonotype with a few counts. The V gene is TRBV7-3, the J gene TRBJ1-6; 9 bases map to TRBD1. The germline CDR1 and CDR2 sequences are SGHTA and FQGTGA. Unmatched junction bases numbered 5, after V lost 2 bases and J lost 9 bases. The CDR3 loop spans 15 amino acids. CDR3 protein: CASSLLGTGTSPLHF. In DNA, the CDR3 is TGTGCCAGCAGCTTATTGGGGACAGGGACTTCACCCCTCCACTTT.

The rearrangement links TRBV6-6 to TRBJ1-4; no reliable D call. The CDR3 runs to 14 residues. The V gene lost 8 bases and the J gene lost 3 bases, with 13 bases spanning the gap. CDR1 MNHNY and CDR2 SVGAGI come from the germline V gene (reference sequence). The CDR3 protein is CASQVVPANEKLFF. CDR3 DNA sequence: TGTGCCAGCCAGGTAGTGCCGGCTAATGAAAAACTGTTTTTT.

This clonotype was found a few times. The chain joins TRBV7-9 to TRBJ2-1; 8 bases align to TRBD1. CDR3 length: 13 residues. V shed 6 bases and J 6 bases; nucleotides not matched to a gene: 4. Germline CDR1 and CDR2: SEHNR and FQNEAQ (reference sequence). In nucleotides, the CDR3 is TGTGCCAGCAGATCAACAGGGGGCAATGAGCAGTTCTTC. Translating it yields CASRSTGGNEQFF.

The rearrangement joins TRBV19 to TRBJ1-1; tentative D call: TRBD1 (5 bases). Trimming removed 6 bases at V and 3 bases at J, with 14 bases between. Germline V gene sequence: CDR1 LNHDA, CDR2 SQIVND (reference sequence). This CDR3 region has 14 residues. The CDR3 sequence: CASRRGRVDTEAFF. The CDR3 nucleotides read TGTGCCAGTAGAAGGGGCCGGGTGGACACTGAAGCTTTCTTT.

This clonotype was seen a few times. This sequence joins TRBV7-9 and TRBJ2-6; D possibly matches TRBD1 or TRBD2 (5 bases each). Trimming removed 7 bases at V and 0 bases at J, with 16 bases between. The CDR3 contains 17 residues. Germline V gives CDR1 SEHNR, CDR2 FQNEAQ (reference sequence). As DNA, the CDR3 is TGTGCCAGCACCCGGGACGGAACCGGCTCTGGGGCCAACGTCCTGACTTTC. Translation gives CASTRDGTGSGANVLTF.

The chain uses TRBV23-1 and TRBJ2-3; 9 positions match TRBD2. TRBV23-1 is reported as an ORF; its role is uncertain. The CDR3 contains 17 residues. J lost 2 bases, V lost 6 bases, and 12 bases had no gene match. Here the CDR3 reads CASRGVAGAGITDTQYF. The CDR3 region has the DNA TGCGCCAGCAGGGGCGTAGCGGGGGCCGGGATCACAGATACGCAGTATTTT.

The chain uses TRBV7-9 and TRBJ2-2; perhaps D is TRBD1 or TRBD2 (6 bases each). The germline V and J ends were trimmed by 4 bases and 6 bases, with 9 bases remaining between them. This CDR3 comprises 13 residues. The germline gives CDR1 SEHNR, CDR2 FQNEAQ (reference sequence). The CDR3 spells CASSYGGPGELFF. The CDR3, as DNA: TGTGCCAGCAGCTACGGGGGCCCCGGGGAGCTGTTTTTT.

This clonotype was seen only a few times. The chain employs TRBV4-1 and TRBJ1-2; a weak D match, TRBD1 (5 bases). CDR1 MGHRA and CDR2 YSYEKL come from the germline V gene. V was trimmed by 1 base and J by 6 bases, leaving 15 bases between them. The CDR3 is made up of 15 amino acids. The CDR3 here is CASSQGETGTHGYTF. The CDR3 DNA is TGCGCCAGCAGCCAAGGTGAGACGGGGACCCATGGCTACACCTTC.

The V call is TRBV4-3, the J call TRBJ2-1; D possibly corresponds to TRBD2 (6 bases). CDR1 and CDR2 from the germline V gene are LGHNA and YSLEER. The CDR3 runs 19 residues. V lost 0 bases, J lost 0 bases, and 18 bases lay in between. CDR3 amino acids: CASSQDEGGTGRSYNEQFF. The CDR3 nucleotides are TGCGCCAGCAGCCAAGATGAGGGAGGAACGGGACGCTCCTACAATGAGCAGTTCTTC.

J is TRBJ1-1 and V is TRBV25-1; 7 positions agree with TRBD1. Trimming removed 3 bases from V and 1 base from J; junction bases left unmatched: 2. Germline assignment: CDR1 MGHDK and CDR2 SYGVNS. The CDR3 extends over 14 amino acids. CDR3 nucleotides: TGTGCCAGCAGTGATTCAGGGGGGAACACTGAAGCTTTCTTT. The encoded protein is CASSDSGGNTEAFF.

The rearrangement joins TRBV9 to TRBJ2-2; no definite D call. The germline V gene encodes CDR1 SGDLS and CDR2 YYNGEE. V dropped 5 bases and J dropped 4 bases, with 9 bases sitting between them. There are 13 residues in the CDR3. CDR3 sequence (DNA): TGTGCCAGCAGGCAAAAATCCACCGGGGAGCTGTTTTTT. Translating it yields CASRQKSTGELFF.

The V and J genes are TRBV21-1 and TRBJ2-7; TRBD1 reflects the table's D call only, with no check against the DNA. TRBV21-1 is an annotated pseudogene. This CDR3 comprises 14 residues. The CDR3 loop reads CASRNCGGQNEQYF. The CDR3 bases are TGTGCCAGCAGAAATTGCGGGGGTCAAAACGAGCAGTACTTC.

The chain recombines TRBV6-2 or TRBV6-3 with TRBJ2-3; no firm D call. The CDR3 totals 12 residues. Germline CDR1 is MNHEY and CDR2 is SVGEGT. With 7 bases removed from V and 6 bases from J, the gap between germline ends came to 11 bases. The CDR3 spells CASKALGDTQYF. CDR3 DNA: TGTGCCAGCAAGGCCCTCGGGGATACGCAGTATTTT.

This sequence joins TRBV12-3 or TRBV12-4 and TRBJ2-1, with a tentative D call TRBD2 (6 bases). Between the trimmed V and J ends, which lost 3 bases and 4 bases, there was a span of 13 bases. This CDR3 contains 15 residues. CDR3 region: CASSFTGVGYNEQFF. The CDR3 nucleotides read TGTGCCAGCAGTTTCACGGGGGTAGGGTACAATGAGCAGTTCTTC.

This chain joins TRBV4-2 and TRBJ2-3; 9 bases are a match to TRBD2. The germline V gene encodes CDR1 LGHNA and CDR2 YNFKEQ. CDR3 length equals 15 residues. V lost 2 bases to trimming and J lost 5 bases; unmatched junction nucleotides: 5. Here the CDR3 DNA reads TGTGCCAGCAGCCAACGGCGGGGGGGCCAAGATACGCAGTATTTT. This codes for CASSQRRGGQDTQYF.

This chain uses TRBV7-2 with TRBJ2-1; D uncertain. Germline assignment: CDR1 SGHTA and CDR2 FQGNSA. The CDR3 sequence is 13 residues long. V was trimmed by 5 bases and J by 8 bases, leaving 13 bases between them. In DNA, the CDR3 is TGTGCCAGCAGCCAACCCCCGAACGATGAGCAGTTCTTC. Translating it yields CASSQPPNDEQFF.